The clone carrying this T cell receptor beta chain occurred many times. On the day of bone marrow donation, the related graft donor provided peripheral blood. The sample originates from a study of T cells after posttransplantation cyclophosphamide. Trimming stripped 5 bases from V and 0 bases from J, with 8 bases between. This CDR3 comprises 15 residues. The germline V gene has CDR1 MNHEY and CDR2 SMNVEV (reference sequence). Only in-frame clones appear in the TCRdb table, and some are missing; sequencing was by immunoSEQ multiplex PCR. The sample contains roughly 32,000 clones, none of them singletons.

This receptor was obtained from a woman between 25 and 40 years old in good health and a related stem cell transplant donor. Sample: PBMCs. The chain employs TRBV27 and TRBJ2-6; perhaps TRBD1 as D (5 bases). DNA of the CDR3: TGTGCCAGCAGTCGACAGAGCTCTGGGGCCAACGTCCTGACTTTC. Amino acid sequence: CASSRQSSGANVLTF.